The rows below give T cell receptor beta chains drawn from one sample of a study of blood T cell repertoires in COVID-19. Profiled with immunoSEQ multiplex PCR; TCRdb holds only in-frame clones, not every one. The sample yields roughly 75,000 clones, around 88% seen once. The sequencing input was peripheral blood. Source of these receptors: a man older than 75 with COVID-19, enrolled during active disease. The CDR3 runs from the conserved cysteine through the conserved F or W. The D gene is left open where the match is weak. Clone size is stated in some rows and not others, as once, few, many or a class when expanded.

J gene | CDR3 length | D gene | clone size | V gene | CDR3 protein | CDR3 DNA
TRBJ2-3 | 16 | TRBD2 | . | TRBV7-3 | CASSSGLGVGEDTQYF | TGTGCCAGCAGCTCAGGACTAGGGGTAGGAGAAGATACGCAGTATTTT
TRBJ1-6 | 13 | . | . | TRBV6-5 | CASTRVGNSPLHF | TGTGCCAGCACCAGGGTGGGGAATTCACCCCTCCACTTT
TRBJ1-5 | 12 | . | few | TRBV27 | CASSFQGQPQHF | TGTGCCAGCAGTTTTCAGGGGCAGCCCCAGCATTTT
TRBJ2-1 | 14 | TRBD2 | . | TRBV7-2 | CASSSLAGYNEQFF | TGTGCCAGCAGCTCCCTAGCGGGGTACAATGAGCAGTTCTTC
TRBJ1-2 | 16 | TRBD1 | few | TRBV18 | CASSPKGGSSNYGYTF | TGTGCCAGCTCACCAAAAGGGGGCAGCAGCAACTATGGCTACACCTTC
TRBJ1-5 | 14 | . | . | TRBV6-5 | CASRRSRGNQPQHF | TGTGCCAGCAGAAGGAGCAGGGGCAATCAGCCCCAGCATTTT
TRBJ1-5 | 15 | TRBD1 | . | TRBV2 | CASRVQGNRNQPQHF | TGTGCCAGCAGGGTACAGGGGAATCGCAATCAGCCCCAGCATTTT
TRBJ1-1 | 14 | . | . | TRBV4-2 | CASSQEDRNTEAFF | TGTGCCAGCAGCCAAGAGGACAGGAACACTGAAGCTTTCTTT
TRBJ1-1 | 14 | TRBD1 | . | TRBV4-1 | CASSQGTGDTEAFF | TGCGCCAGCAGCCAAGGGACAGGGGACACTGAAGCTTTCTTT
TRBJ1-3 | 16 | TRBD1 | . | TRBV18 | CASSRAGTASGNTIYF | TGTGCCAGCTCACGTGCCGGGACAGCCTCTGGAAACACCATATATTTT
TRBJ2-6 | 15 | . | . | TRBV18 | CASSPQPAGANVLTF | TGTGCCAGCTCACCACAGCCTGCTGGGGCCAACGTCCTGACTTTC
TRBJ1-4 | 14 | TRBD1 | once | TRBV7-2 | CASSRDSHNEKLFF | TGTGCCAGCAGCCGGGACAGCCATAATGAAAAACTGTTTTTT
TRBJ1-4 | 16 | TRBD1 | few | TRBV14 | CASSQRQGATNEKLFF | TGTGCCAGCAGCCAAAGACAGGGCGCAACTAATGAAAAACTGTTTTTT
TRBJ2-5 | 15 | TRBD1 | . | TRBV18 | CASSPGTGVTETQYF | TGTGCCAGCTCACCCGGGACAGGGGTGACTGAGACCCAGTACTTC
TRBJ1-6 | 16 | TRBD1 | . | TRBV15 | CATSTRPTGGNSPLHF | TGTGCCACCAGCACCCGACCGACAGGGGGGAATTCACCCCTCCACTTT
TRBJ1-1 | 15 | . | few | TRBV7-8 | CASSLVQGRNTEAFF | TGTGCCAGCAGCTTAGTCCAGGGGCGTAACACTGAAGCTTTCTTT
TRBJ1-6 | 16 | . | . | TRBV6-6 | CASSYFRGDANSPLHF | TGTGCCAGCAGTTACTTTAGGGGTGACGCGAATTCACCCCTCCACTTT
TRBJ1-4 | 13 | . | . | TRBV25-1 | CASRGREVEKLFF | TGTGCCAGCAGGGGCAGGGAGGTTGAAAAACTGTTTTTT
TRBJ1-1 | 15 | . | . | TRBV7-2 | CASSLGGRGLTEAFF | TGTGCCAGCAGCTTAGGGGGGAGGGGTCTGACTGAAGCTTTCTTT
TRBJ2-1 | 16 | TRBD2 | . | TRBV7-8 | CASSSGLAGDYNEQFF | TGTGCCAGCAGCTCTGGACTAGCGGGGGACTACAATGAGCAGTTCTTC
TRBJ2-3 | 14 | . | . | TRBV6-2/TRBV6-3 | CASNYMVGADTQYF | TGTGCCAGCAATTATATGGTAGGGGCAGATACGCAGTATTTT
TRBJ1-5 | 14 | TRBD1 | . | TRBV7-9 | CASSLGQGNQPQHF | TGTGCCAGCAGCTTAGGACAGGGGAATCAGCCCCAGCATTTT
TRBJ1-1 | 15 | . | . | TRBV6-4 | CASSAQQGPNTEAFF | TGTGCCAGCAGTGCTCAACAGGGACCGAACACTGAAGCTTTCTTT
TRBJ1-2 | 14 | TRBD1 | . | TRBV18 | CASSPDTGVEGYTF | TGTGCCAGCTCACCGGACACAGGGGTGGAGGGCTACACCTTC
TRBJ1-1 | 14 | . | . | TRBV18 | CASSPGAGDTEAFF | TGTGCCAGCTCACCGGGGGCGGGGGACACTGAAGCTTTCTTT
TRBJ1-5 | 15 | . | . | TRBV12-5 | CASGFAQTGMQPQHF | TGTGCTAGTGGTTTTGCCCAAACAGGGATGCAGCCCCAGCATTTT
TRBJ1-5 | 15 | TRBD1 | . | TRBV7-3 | CASSLGTGINQPQHF | TGTGCCAGCAGCTTAGGGACAGGAATTAATCAGCCCCAGCATTTT
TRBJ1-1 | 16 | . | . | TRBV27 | CASSLTSWRANTEAFF | TGTGCCAGCAGTCTAACGAGCTGGCGGGCGAACACTGAAGCTTTCTTT
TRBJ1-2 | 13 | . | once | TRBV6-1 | CASSESPGYGYTF | TGTGCCAGCAGTGAATCCCCCGGTTATGGCTACACCTTC
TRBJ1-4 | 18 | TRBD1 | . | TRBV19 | CASSPGQGEVATNEKLFF | TGTGCCAGTAGTCCCGGACAGGGCGAAGTTGCAACTAATGAAAAACTGTTTTTT
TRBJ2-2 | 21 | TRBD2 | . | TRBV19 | CASSQPGLRTSGGARTGELFF | TGTGCCAGTAGCCAACCGGGACTGCGGACTAGCGGGGGGGCCCGCACCGGGGAGCTGTTTTTT
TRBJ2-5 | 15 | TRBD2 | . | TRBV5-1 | CASSLATGGGETQYF | TGCGCCAGCAGCTTGGCGACTGGGGGAGGGGAGACCCAGTACTTC
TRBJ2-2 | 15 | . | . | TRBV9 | CASGSRDLPTGELFF | TGTGCCAGCGGATCCCGGGACTTGCCCACCGGGGAGCTGTTTTTT
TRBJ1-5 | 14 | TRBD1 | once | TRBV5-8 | CASSFRGRLQPQHF | TGTGCCAGCAGCTTCAGGGGGCGACTTCAGCCCCAGCATTTT
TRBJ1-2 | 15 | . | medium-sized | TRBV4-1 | CASSPREGALYGYTF | TGCGCCAGCAGCCCGCGGGAAGGGGCACTCTATGGCTACACCTTC
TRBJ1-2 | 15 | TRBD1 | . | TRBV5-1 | CASSGRGRSVYGYTF | TGCGCCAGCAGCGGCAGGGGGCGAAGCGTCTATGGCTACACCTTC
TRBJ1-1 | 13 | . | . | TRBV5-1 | CASVREGGTEAFF | TGCGCCAGCGTTAGGGAGGGGGGCACTGAAGCTTTCTTT
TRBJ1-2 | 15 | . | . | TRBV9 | CASSVDSTANYGYTF | TGTGCCAGCAGCGTAGATTCTACAGCTAACTATGGCTACACCTTC
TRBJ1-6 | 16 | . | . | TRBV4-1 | CASSQSRWATVSPLHF | TGCGCCAGCAGCCAATCACGGTGGGCCACCGTTTCACCCCTCCACTTT
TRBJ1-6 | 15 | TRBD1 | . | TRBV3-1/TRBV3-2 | CASSHGTVDNSPLHF | TGTGCCAGCAGCCACGGGACAGTCGATAATTCACCCCTCCACTTT
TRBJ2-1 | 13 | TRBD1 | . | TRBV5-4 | CASRGQNYNEQFF | TGTGCCAGCAGGGGACAGAACTACAATGAGCAGTTCTTC
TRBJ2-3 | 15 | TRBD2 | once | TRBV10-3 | CAISDPGLETDTQYF | TGTGCCATCAGTGACCCGGGACTAGAGACAGATACGCAGTATTTT
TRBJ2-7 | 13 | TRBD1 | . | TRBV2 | CATKDRVSYEQYF | TGTGCCACAAAGGACAGGGTCTCCTACGAGCAGTACTTC
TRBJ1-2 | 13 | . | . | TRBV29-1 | CSPHQGINYGYTF | TGCAGCCCCCATCAGGGGATAAACTATGGCTACACCTTC
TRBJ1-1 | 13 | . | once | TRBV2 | CASSEQGWTEAFF | TGTGCCAGCAGTGAACAGGGATGGACTGAAGCTTTCTTT
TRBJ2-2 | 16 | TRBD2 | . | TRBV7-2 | CASSVSGGAVTGELFF | TGTGCCAGCAGCGTTAGCGGGGGGGCGGTCACCGGGGAGCTGTTTTTT
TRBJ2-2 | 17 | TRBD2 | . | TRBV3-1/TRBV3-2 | CASSQGLAGGRSGELFF | TGTGCCAGCAGCCAAGGACTAGCGGGGGGGAGAAGCGGGGAGCTGTTTTTT
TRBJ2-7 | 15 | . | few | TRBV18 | CASSPGPRYLREQYF | TGTGCCAGCTCACCAGGTCCCCGATATCTGAGGGAGCAGTACTTC